The rows below give T cell receptor beta chains drawn from one sample of a study of T cell responses to AZD1222 COVID-19 vaccine. Libraries were prepared by immunoSEQ multiplex PCR; TCRdb keeps only in-frame clonotypes and omits some of them. This sample has 100,000 to 150,000 clones, with more than 70% found just once. The material was peripheral blood, obtained 28 days after the second AZD1222 dose. These TCRs come from an adult who received the AZD1222 COVID-19 vaccine. Both conserved end residues are part of each CDR3. D genes are given only for firm matches. Rows may omit the clone size; those that give it use once, few, many or a size class.

TRBJ1-6 once - TRBV9 TGTGCCAGCAGCGTAAACGTTCGGGGGGGCGAATCACCCCTCCACTTT CASSVNVRGGESPLHF
TRBJ2-6 - - TRBV4-3 TGCGCCAGCAGCCAAGATGGATGGTCCGGGGCCAACGTCCTGACTTTC CASSQDGWSGANVLTF
TRBJ1-5 - - TRBV28 TGTGCCAGCGTTCTGTGGAAGGGTAATCAGCCCCAGCATTTT CASVLWKGNQPQHF
TRBJ2-1 medium-sized TRBD1 TRBV5-1 TGCGCCAGCAGCGCAGGACAGGGTTTGAATGAGCAGTTCTTC CASSAGQGLNEQFF
TRBJ2-1 once - TRBV5-1 TGCGCCAGCAGCTTGGTAGCGGTCGAAGGCAATGAGCAGTTCTTC CASSLVAVEGNEQFF
TRBJ2-4 once - TRBV6-5 TGTGCCAGCAGCCCACCAGGGGTAGACATTCAGTACTTC CASSPPGVDIQYF
TRBJ2-1 - TRBD1 TRBV3-1/TRBV3-2 TGTGCCAGCAGCCAGCCCTTGGGGACAGGGTTTCCCAATGAGCAGTTCTTC CASSQPLGTGFPNEQFF
TRBJ1-1 - TRBD1 TRBV19 TGTGCCAGTAGTTTCTCCGACAGGGGGAACACTGAAGCTTTCTTT CASSFSDRGNTEAFF
TRBJ1-2 - - TRBV7-2 TGTGCCAGCAGCCCCGACTCAAGGGGCTATGGCTACACCTTC CASSPDSRGYGYTF
TRBJ2-1 - TRBD2 TRBV11-2 TGTGCCAGCAGCTTCGGGGGACTACCCTACAATGAGCAGTTCTTC CASSFGGLPYNEQFF
TRBJ1-1 - - TRBV28 TGTGCCAGCAGTTTCCTTGGCGGTGAGAACACTGAAGCTTTCTTT CASSFLGGENTEAFF
TRBJ2-7 - - TRBV19 TGTGCCAGTAGTCCGACCGGGACGCCCTCCTACGAGCAGTACTTC CASSPTGTPSYEQYF
TRBJ2-7 - TRBD1 TRBV3-1/TRBV3-2 TGTGCCAGCACCCCGGGACAGGGTAGCTCCTACGAGCAGTACTTC CASTPGQGSSYEQYF
TRBJ1-6 few TRBD1 TRBV7-6 TGTGCCAGCAGCCTCCGGGCAGGGGGCTCCTATAATTCACCCCTCCACTTT CASSLRAGGSYNSPLHF
TRBJ1-5 - TRBD1 TRBV18 TGTGCCAGCTCACCGGCTTTCACAGGGGGTGGTCAGCCCCAGCATTTT CASSPAFTGGGQPQHF
TRBJ2-7 few - TRBV18 TGTGCCAGCTCCCCCAATAGCAATCGGGAGCAGTACTTC CASSPNSNREQYF
TRBJ1-5 - TRBD1 TRBV7-8 TGTGCCAGCAGCGAGCCCGGGACAGGGTTGGCTCAGCCCCAGCATTTT CASSEPGTGLAQPQHF
TRBJ1-1 once - TRBV30 TGTGCCTGGAGTGTTAATTGGGGGTGGAACACTGAAGCTTTCTTT CAWSVNWGWNTEAFF
TRBJ1-1 - - TRBV6-2/TRBV6-3 TGTGCCAGCAGTTACTCCCGGACGGGACCCCAGGGTATGAACACTGAAGCTTTCTTT CASSYSRTGPQGMNTEAFF
TRBJ2-1 - TRBD2 TRBV7-3 TGTGCCAGCAGCCCCCGTGGTTTGCGGGAGGGTGAGCAGTTCTTC CASSPRGLREGEQFF
TRBJ1-1 once - TRBV21-1 TGTGCCAGCAAGGGGACAGGGGGGACTGAAGCTTTCTTT CASKGTGGTEAFF